This T cell receptor (beta chain) is drawn from a study of cytomegalovirus exposure and HLA in healthy donors. Study context: Of all 370 or so donors who were genotyped, roughly 81% belonged to the Caucasian-associated ancestry cluster.

The study ran its PCR with 60 Vbeta and 13 Jbeta primers. The table came from immunoSEQ multiplex PCR; TCRdb's copy has only in-frame clones and leaves some out. The sample lists roughly 63,000 clones, roughly 71% seen once, with around 27% in the top ten. The study's findings and limits: Immune exposure was documented only through CMV serostatus. Associated with cytomegalovirus, according to the listing, were 150 to 200 TCR beta chains.

Germline CDR1 and CDR2: SGHNT and YYREEE (reference sequence). Between the trimmed V and J ends, which lost 5 bases and 2 bases, there was a span of 10 bases. The CDR3 totals 13 residues. This clone was observed a handful of times. The antigen is not known. Material for sequencing was PBMCs. The TCR originated in a man aged 50-59 years in good health and CMV-seropositive. V and J are TRBV5-4 and TRBJ2-5; D uncertain. CDR3 amino acids: CASRVAVQETQYF. The CDR3 region has the DNA TGTGCCAGCAGGGTTGCGGTGCAAGAGACCCAGTACTTC.